The source of this T cell receptor (beta chain) is a study of blood T cell repertoires in COVID-19. Study at large: T cells, B-cell-depleted T cells, or PBMCs supplied cDNA or gDNA.

Clones were read by immunoSEQ multiplex PCR, and TCRdb kept only the in-frame ones, dropping some. This table has around 270,000 clones, approximately 86% appearing once. The CDR3 is 14 amino acids. Trimming cost V 8 bases and J 0 bases; bases outside gene matches: 5. Looked up from germline, CDR1 is KGHSH and CDR2 is LQKENI. This receptor was taken from a woman between 55 and 75 years old with COVID-19, enrolled during active disease. V and J are TRBV18 and TRBJ2-5, with 8 bases fitting TRBD1. Material for sequencing was peripheral blood. The CDR3 coding sequence is TGTGCCAGCCAGGGGACAGGACACCAAGAGACCCAGTACTTC. Amino acids: CASQGTGHQETQYF.